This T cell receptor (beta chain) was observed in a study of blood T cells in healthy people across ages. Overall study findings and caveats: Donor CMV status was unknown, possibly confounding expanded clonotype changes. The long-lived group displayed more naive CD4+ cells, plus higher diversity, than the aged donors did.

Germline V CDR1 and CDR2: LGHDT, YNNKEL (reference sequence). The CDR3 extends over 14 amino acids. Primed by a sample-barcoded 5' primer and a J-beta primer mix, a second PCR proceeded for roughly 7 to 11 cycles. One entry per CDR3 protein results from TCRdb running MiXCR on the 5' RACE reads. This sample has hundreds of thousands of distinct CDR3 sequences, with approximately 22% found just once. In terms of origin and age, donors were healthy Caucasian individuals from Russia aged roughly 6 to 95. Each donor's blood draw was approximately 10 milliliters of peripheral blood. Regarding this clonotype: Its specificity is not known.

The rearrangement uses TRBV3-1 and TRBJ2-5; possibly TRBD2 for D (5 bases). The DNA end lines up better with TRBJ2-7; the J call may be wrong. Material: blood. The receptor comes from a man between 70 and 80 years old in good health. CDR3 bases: TGTGCCAGCAGCCAAGGTCGAGGGATCGGCGAGCAGTACGTC. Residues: CASSQGRGIGEQYV.